The 6 T cell receptor beta chains reported below all come from one sample, sequenced in a study of graft-versus-host responses after intestinal transplantation. Libraries were prepared by immunoSEQ multiplex PCR; TCRdb keeps only in-frame clonotypes and omits some of them. The table has about 120,000 clones, 85% to 95% seen once. These receptors have no identified antigens. The source was unstimulated CD4+ T cells sorted from spleen or lymph node cells, collected before transplant. The receptors were sampled from a human donor who was the organ donor for an intestinal transplant.

In its sample, this clone was seen a few times. The V gene is TRBV30, the J gene TRBJ2-7, with unresolved D. With 1 base removed from V and 2 bases from J, the gap between germline ends came to 6 bases. The CDR3 runs 12 residues. Looked up from germline, CDR1 is GTSNPN and CDR2 is SVGIG (reference sequence). The CDR3: CAWSATTYEQYF. The CDR3 nucleotides read TGTGCCTGGAGTGCTACTACCTACGAGCAGTACTTC.

This clone was seen once. CDR3 nucleotides: TGTGCCAGCAGAGGAGTAGCGAACACTGAAGCTTTCTTT. It encodes CASRGVANTEAFF. The V gene is TRBV9, the J gene TRBJ1-1, with no clear D. CDR1 is SGDLS, CDR2 YYNGEE, per germline. Trimming shortened V by 5 bases and J by 1 base, and 9 bases separated the two germline ends. CDR3 length: 13 amino acids.

The gene calls are TRBV18 and TRBJ2-1, with 10 bases that match TRBD2. V shed 3 bases, J shed 7 bases, and the junction held 0 bases outside the gene matches. There are 13 residues in the CDR3. CDR1 and CDR2 from the germline V gene are KGHSH and LQKENI. The CDR3 reads CASSPSGRNEQFF. The DNA of the CDR3 is TGTGCCAGCTCACCTAGCGGGAGGAATGAGCAGTTCTTC. Full variable domain (missing parts from reference TRBV18 and TRBJ2-1): NAGVMQNPRHLVRRRGQEARLRCSPMKGHSHVYWYRQLPEEGLKFMVYLQKENIIDESGMPKERFSAEFPKEGPSILRIQQVVRGDSAAYFCASSPSGRNEQFFGPGTRLTVL.

This clone has only one observation. This sequence joins TRBV30 and TRBJ2-5; a possible D gene is TRBD2 (6 bases). Germline assignment: CDR1 GTSNPN and CDR2 SVGIG (reference sequence). The CDR3 totals 15 residues. V was cut by 3 bases and J by 2 bases, with 16 bases left in between. In DNA, the CDR3 is TGTGCCTGGAGGGGACTTGGACACCGACAAGAGACCCAGTACTTC. This sequence encodes CAWRGLGHRQETQYF. The full variable domain, rest sourced from reference TRBV30 and TRBJ2-5, is SQTIHQWPATLVQPVGSPLSLECTVEGTSNPNLYWYRQAAGRGLQLLFYSVGIGQISSEVPQNLSASRPQDRQFILSSKKLLLSDSGFYLCAWRGLGHRQETQYFGPGTRLLVL.

The V gene is TRBV4-1, the J gene TRBJ1-1; D remains ambiguous. Trimming removed 5 bases from V and 1 base from J, with 8 bases in between. The CDR3 spans 13 residues. The germline CDR1 and CDR2 sequences are MGHRA and YSYEKL. CDR3 sequence reads: CASSWEKNTEAFF. The CDR3 DNA follows: TGCGCCAGCAGCTGGGAGAAGAACACTGAAGCTTTCTTT.

The V call is TRBV4-2, the J call TRBJ2-7, with D perhaps matching TRBD1 (6 bases). V was cut by 3 bases and J by 3 bases, with 15 bases left in between. Germline lookup yields CDR1 LGHNA and CDR2 YNFKEQ. The CDR3 is 15 residues long. As DNA, the CDR3 is TGTGCCAGCAGCCAGGGGGCGGACGGAATCTACGAGCAGTACTTC. Its translation is CASSQGADGIYEQYF.